The clone carrying this TCR beta chain has a count of ten or more. The antigen is undetermined. The data belong to a study of T cells in Graves' hyperthyroidism and ophthalmopathy. Whole-study findings and limits: By a 13 V-J model, ophthalmopathy was set apart from stable hyperthyroidism.

This CDR3 has 15 residues. The V end was cut by 5 bases, the J end by 2 bases, with 15 bases between. The germline V gene has CDR1 SEHNR and CDR2 FQNEAQ (reference sequence). There were TCR beta CDR3 regions amplified from RNA transcripts. The study used the HTBI primer set for a first-round RT-PCR of the TCR CDR3. One entry per CDR3 protein, called by TCRdb with MiXCR from the multiplex PCR reads. In the table there are 45,000 to 60,000 distinct CDR3 sequences, roughly 52% of which are singletons. The gene calls are TRBV7-9 and TRBJ2-5, with D perhaps TRBD1 (6 bases). The sequence derives from a woman in her 30s with Graves' ophthalmopathy. Sequenced: blood. CDR3 sequence (DNA): TGTGCCAGCAGCGCACAGACAGGACCTCAAGAGACCCAGTACTTC. Translating it yields CASSAQTGPQETQYF.